Described below is a single T cell receptor (beta chain) sequence and its context. Its antigen is not known. Method: immunoSEQ multiplex PCR; TCRdb's copy keeps in-frame clones and lacks some. The sample lists some 110,000 clones, 85% to 90% occurring once. Second doses at about 4 or about 12 weeks were pooled. The data were obtained in a study of T cell responses to AZD1222 COVID-19 vaccine. General observations from the study: Spike regions recognized by vaccine-associated CD4 TCRs spanned the protein, led by 160-218 and 743-854. There were mostly white British donors and more females than males, and clonal diversity was possibly underestimated.

CDR3 length: 15 residues. Germline V gives CDR1 SGHVS, CDR2 FQNEAQ. V lost 2 bases, J lost 0 bases, and 8 bases lay in between. The material was peripheral blood, obtained 28 days after the second AZD1222 dose. The chain employs TRBV7-8 and TRBJ2-1, with TRBD2 as a possible D gene (6 bases). The receptor comes from an adult who received the AZD1222 COVID-19 vaccine. For the CDR3, the DNA is TGTGCCAGCAGCTTAAGACTAGACTCCTACAATGAGCAGTTCTTC. Translating gives CASSLRLDSYNEQFF.